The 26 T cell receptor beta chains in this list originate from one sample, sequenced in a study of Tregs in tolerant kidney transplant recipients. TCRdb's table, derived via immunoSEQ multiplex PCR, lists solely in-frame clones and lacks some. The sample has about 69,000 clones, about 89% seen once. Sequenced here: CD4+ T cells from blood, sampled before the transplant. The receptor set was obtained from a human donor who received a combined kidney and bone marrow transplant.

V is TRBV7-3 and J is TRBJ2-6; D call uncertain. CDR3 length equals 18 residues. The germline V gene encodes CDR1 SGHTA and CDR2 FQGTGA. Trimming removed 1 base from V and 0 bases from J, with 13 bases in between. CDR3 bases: TGTGCCAGCAGCTTAAGAGCGCCCGTTTACTCTGGGGCCAACGTCCTGACTTTC. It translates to CASSLRAPVYSGANVLTF.

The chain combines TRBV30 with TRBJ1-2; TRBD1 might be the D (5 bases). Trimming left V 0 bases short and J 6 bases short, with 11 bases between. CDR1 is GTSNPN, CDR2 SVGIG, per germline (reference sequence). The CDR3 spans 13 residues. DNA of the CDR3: TGTGCCTGGAGTGTAGCGGGGGTTGATGGCTACACCTTC. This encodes CAWSVAGVDGYTF.

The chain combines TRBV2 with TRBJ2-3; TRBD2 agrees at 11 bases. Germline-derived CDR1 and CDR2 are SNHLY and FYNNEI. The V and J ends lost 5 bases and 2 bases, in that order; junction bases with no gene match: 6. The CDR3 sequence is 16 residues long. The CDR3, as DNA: TGTGCCAGCAGTCCCCCGGGACTAGCGGACACAGATACGCAGTATTTT. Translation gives CASSPPGLADTDTQYF.

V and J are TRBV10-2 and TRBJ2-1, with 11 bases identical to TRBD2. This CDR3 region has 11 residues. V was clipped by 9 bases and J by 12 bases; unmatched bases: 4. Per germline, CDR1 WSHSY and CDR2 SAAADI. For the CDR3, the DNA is TGCGCCAGTACTAGCGGGAGTGCGCAGTTCTTC. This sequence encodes CASTSGSAQFF.

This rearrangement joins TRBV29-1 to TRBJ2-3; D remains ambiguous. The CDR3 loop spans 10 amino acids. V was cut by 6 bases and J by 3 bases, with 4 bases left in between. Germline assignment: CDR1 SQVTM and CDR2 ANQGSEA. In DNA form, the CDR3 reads TGCAGCGTCGGTACAGATACGCAGTATTTT. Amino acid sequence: CSVGTDTQYF.

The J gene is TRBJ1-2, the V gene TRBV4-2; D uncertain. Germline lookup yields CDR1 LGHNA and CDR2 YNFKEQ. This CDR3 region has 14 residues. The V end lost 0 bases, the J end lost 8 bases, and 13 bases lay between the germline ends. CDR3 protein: CASSQEVGGYGYTF. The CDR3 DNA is TGTGCCAGCAGCCAAGAGGTGGGAGGGTACGGCTACACCTTC.

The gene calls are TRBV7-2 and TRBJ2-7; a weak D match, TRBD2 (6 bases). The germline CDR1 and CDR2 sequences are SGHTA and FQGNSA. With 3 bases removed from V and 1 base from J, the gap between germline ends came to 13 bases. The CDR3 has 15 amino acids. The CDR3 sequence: CASSLRGGTSYEQYF. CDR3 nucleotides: TGTGCCAGCAGCTTGCGGGGTGGGACTTCCTACGAGCAGTACTTC.

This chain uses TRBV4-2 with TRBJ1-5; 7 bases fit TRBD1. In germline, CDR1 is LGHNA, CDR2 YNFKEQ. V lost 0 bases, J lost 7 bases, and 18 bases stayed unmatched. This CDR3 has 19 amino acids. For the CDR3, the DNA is TGTGCCAGCAGCCAAGATTTGGGACAGCCTCGTCGGTCGGGACAGCCCCAGCATTTT. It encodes CASSQDLGQPRRSGQPQHF.

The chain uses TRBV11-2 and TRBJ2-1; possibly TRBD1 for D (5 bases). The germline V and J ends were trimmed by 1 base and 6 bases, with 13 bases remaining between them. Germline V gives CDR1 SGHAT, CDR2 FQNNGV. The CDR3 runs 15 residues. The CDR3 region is CASSLGQGRRNEQFF. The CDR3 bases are TGTGCCAGCAGCTTAGGGCAGGGAAGGCGCAATGAGCAGTTCTTC.

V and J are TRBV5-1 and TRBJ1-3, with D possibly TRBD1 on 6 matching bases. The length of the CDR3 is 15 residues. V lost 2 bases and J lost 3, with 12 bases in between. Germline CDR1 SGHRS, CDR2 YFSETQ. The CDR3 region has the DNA TGCGCCAGCAGCTTACAGGGAACCTTTGGAAACACCATATATTTT. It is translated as CASSLQGTFGNTIYF.

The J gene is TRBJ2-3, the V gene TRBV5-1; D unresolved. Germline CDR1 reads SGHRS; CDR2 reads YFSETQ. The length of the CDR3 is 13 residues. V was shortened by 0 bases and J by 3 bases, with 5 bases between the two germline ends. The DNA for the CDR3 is TGCGCCAGCAGCTTGGCCGGGACAGATACGCAGTATTTT. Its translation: CASSLAGTDTQYF.

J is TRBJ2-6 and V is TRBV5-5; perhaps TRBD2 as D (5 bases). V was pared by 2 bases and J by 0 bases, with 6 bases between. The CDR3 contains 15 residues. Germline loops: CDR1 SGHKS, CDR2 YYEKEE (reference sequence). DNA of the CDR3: TGTGCCAGCAGCTTCGGGGACTCTGGGGCCAACGTCCTGACTTTC. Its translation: CASSFGDSGANVLTF.

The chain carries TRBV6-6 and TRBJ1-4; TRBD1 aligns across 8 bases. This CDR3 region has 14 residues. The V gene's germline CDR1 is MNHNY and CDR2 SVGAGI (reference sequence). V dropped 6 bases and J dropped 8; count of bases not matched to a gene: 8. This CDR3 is CASSRGQGGEKLFF. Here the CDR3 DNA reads TGTGCCAGCAGCCGAGGACAGGGCGGAGAAAAACTGTTTTTT.

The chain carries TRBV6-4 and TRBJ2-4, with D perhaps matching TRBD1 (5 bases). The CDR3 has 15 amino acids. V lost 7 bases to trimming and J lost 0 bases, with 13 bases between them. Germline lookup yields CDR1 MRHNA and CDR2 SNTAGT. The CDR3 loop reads CASIKQVLAKNIQYF. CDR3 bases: TGTGCCAGCATTAAACAGGTTTTAGCCAAAAACATTCAGTACTTC.

CDR3 coding DNA: TGTGCCAGCAGTTCCCTGACTAGGGGGGAGGGGAATGAGCAGTTCTTC. Its protein is CASSSLTRGEGNEQFF. The chain couples TRBV28 to TRBJ2-1, with D possibly matching TRBD2 (7 bases). Per germline, CDR1 MDHEN and CDR2 SYDVKM. V gave up 4 bases and J gave up 7 bases, with 20 bases separating them. The CDR3 is 16 residues long.

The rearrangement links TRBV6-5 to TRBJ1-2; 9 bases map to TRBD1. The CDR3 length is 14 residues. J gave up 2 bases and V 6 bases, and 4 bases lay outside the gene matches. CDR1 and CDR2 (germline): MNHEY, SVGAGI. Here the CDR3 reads CASRPDRGNYGYTF. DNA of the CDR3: TGTGCCAGCAGACCCGACAGGGGGAACTATGGCTACACCTTC.

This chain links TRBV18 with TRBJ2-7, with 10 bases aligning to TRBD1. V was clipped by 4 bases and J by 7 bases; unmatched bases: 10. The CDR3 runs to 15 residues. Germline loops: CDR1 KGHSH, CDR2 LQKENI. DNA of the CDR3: TGTGCCAGCTCACACCCCGGGACAGGGGCCAGGGAGCAGTACTTC. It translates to CASSHPGTGAREQYF.

The CDR3: CASSLARVAGADTQYF. CDR3 bases: TGTGCCAGCAGCTTAGCGCGGGTAGCAGGAGCCGATACGCAGTATTTT. The chain joins TRBV7-8 to TRBJ2-3; weak D call: TRBD2 (5 bases). V was pared by 0 bases and J by 6 bases, with 16 bases between. CDR1 and CDR2 from the germline V gene are SGHVS and FQNEAQ. This CDR3 is built from 16 residues.

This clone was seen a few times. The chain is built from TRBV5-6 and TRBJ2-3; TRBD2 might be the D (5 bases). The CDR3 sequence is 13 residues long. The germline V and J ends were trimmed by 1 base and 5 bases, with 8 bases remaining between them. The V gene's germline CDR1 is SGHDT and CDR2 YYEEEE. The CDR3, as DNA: TGTGCCAGCAGCTTGTTAGCGAGAGATACGCAGTATTTT. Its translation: CASSLLARDTQYF.

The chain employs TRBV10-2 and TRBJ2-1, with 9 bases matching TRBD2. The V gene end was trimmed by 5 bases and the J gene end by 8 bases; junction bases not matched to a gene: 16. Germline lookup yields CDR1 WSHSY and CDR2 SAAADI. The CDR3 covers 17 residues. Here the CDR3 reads CASSPSPASGITDEQFF. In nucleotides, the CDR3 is TGCGCCAGCAGTCCTTCACCTGCTAGCGGGATAACCGATGAGCAGTTCTTC.

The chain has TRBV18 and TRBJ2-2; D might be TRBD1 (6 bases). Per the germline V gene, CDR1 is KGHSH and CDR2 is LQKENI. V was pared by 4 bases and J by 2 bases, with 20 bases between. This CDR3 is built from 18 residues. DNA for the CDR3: TGTGCCAGCTCACTTCTGGAGTCCACAGGGTTAAACACCGGGGAGCTGTTTTTT. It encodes CASSLLESTGLNTGELFF.

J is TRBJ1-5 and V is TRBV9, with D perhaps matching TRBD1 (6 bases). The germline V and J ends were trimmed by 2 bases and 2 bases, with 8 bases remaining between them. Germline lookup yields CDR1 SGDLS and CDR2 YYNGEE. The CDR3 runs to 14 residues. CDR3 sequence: CASSVRGGNQPQHF. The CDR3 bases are TGTGCCAGCAGCGTCAGGGGTGGCAATCAGCCCCAGCATTTT.

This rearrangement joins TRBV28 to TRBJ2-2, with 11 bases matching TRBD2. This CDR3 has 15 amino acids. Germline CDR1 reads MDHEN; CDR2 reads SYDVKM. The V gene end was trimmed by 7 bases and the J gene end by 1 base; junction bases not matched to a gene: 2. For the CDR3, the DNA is TGTGCCAGCACACTAGCGGGGGAGAACACCGGGGAGCTGTTTTTT. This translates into CASTLAGENTGELFF.

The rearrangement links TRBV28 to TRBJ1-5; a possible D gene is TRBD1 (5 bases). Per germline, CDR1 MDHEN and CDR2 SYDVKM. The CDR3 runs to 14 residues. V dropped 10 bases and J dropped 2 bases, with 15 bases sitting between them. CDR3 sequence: CATTEGRGNQPQHF. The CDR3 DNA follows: TGTGCCACCACAGAGGGGAGGGGCAATCAGCCCCAGCATTTT.

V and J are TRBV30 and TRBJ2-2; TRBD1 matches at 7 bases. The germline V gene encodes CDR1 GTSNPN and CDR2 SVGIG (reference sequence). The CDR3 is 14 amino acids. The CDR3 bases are TGTGCTGGCGCGACAGGGCCGAGCACCGGGGAGCTGTTTTTT. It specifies CAGATGPSTGELFF.

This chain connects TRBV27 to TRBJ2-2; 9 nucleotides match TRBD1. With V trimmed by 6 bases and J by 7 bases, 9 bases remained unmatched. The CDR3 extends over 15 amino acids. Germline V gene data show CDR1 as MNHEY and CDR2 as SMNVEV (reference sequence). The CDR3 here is CASSPKQGAYGELFF. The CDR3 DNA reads TGTGCCAGCAGCCCCAAACAGGGGGCGTACGGGGAGCTGTTTTTT.